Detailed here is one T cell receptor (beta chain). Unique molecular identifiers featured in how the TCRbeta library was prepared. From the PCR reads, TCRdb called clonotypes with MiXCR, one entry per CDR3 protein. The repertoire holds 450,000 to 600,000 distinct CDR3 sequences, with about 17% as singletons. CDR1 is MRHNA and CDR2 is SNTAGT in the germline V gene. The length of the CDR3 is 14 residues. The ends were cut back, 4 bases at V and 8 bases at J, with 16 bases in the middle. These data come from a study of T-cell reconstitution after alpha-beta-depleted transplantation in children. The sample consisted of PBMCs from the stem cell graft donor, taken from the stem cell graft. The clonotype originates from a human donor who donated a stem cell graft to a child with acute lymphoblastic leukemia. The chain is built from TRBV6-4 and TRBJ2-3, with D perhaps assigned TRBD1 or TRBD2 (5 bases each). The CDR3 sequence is CASSALGFGGTQYF. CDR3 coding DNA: TGTGCCAGCAGTGCGCTCGGTTTTGGGGGTACGCAGTATTTT.